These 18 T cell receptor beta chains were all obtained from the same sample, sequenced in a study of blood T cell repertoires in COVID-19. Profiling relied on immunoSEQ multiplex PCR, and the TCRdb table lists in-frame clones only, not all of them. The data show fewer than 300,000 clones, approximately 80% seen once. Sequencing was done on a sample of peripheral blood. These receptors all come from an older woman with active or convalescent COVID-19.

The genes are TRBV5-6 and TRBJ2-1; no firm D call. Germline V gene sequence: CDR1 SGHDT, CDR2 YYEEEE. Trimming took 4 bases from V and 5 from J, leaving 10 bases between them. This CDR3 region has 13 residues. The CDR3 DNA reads TGTGCCAGCAGCCAAAACATGAACAATGAGCAGTTCTTC. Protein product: CASSQNMNNEQFF.

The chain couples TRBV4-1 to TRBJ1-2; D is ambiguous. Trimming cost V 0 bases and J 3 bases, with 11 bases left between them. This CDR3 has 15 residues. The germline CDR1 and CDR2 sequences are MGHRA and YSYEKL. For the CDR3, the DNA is TGCGCCAGCAGCCAAGAATGGGCAGGTGACTATGGCTACACCTTC. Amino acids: CASSQEWAGDYGYTF.

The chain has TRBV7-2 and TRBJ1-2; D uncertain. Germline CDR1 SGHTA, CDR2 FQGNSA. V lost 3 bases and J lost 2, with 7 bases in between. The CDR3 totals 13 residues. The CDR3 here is CASSFQINYGYTF. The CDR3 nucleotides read TGTGCCAGCAGCTTTCAGATAAACTATGGCTACACCTTC.

Here the CDR3 DNA reads TGTGCCAGTAGCGATCGGGAGACCCAGTACTTC. Translating gives CASSDRETQYF. The rearrangement links TRBV19 to TRBJ2-5; no firm D call. The CDR3 consists of 11 residues. The germline CDR1 and CDR2 sequences are LNHDA and SQIVND (reference sequence). V was trimmed by 6 bases and J by 5 bases, leaving 7 bases between them. The full variable domain, rest sourced from reference TRBV19 and TRBJ2-5, is DGGITQSPKYLFRKEGQNVTLSCEQNLNHDAMYWYRQDPGQGLRLIYYSQIVNDFQKGDIAEGYSVSREKKESFPLTVTSAQKNPTAFYLCASSDRETQYFGPGTRLLVL.

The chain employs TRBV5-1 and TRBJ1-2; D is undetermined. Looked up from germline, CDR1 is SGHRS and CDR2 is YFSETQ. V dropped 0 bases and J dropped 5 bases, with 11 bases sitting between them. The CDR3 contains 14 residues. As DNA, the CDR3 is TGCGCCAGCAGCTTGGCCGGGGAACGGTATGGCTACACCTTC. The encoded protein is CASSLAGERYGYTF.

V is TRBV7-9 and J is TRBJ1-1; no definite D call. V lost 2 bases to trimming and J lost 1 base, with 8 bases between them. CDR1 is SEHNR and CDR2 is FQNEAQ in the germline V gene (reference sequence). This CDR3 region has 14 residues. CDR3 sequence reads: CASSLSFGNTEAFF. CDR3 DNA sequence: TGTGCCAGCAGCTTAAGCTTCGGGAACACTGAAGCTTTCTTT. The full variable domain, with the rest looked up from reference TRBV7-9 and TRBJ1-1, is DTGVSQNPRHKITKRGQNVTFRCDPISEHNRLYWYRQTLGQGPEFLTYFQNEAQLEKSRLLSDRFSAERPKGSFSTLEIQRTEQGDSAMYLCASSLSFGNTEAFFGQGTRLTVV.

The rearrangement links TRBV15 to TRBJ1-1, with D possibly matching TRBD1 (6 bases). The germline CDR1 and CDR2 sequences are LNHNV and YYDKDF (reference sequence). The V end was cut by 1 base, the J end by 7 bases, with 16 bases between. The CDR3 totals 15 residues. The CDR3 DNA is TGTGCCACCAGCAGAGTCATGACAGGCTACGATGAAGCTTTCTTT. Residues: CATSRVMTGYDEAFF.

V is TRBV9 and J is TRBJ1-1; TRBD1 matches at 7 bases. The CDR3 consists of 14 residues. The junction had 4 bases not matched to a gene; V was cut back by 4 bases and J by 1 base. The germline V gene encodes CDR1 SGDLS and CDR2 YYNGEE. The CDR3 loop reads CASSYWDRNTEAFF. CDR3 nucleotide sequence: TGTGCCAGCAGCTATTGGGACAGGAACACTGAAGCTTTCTTT.

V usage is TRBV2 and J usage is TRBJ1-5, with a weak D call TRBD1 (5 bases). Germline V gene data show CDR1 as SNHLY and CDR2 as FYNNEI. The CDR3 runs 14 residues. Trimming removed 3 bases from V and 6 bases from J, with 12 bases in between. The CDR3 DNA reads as TGTGCCAGCAGTGATCAGGGAAAGGGTCAGCCCCAGCATTTT. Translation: CASSDQGKGQPQHF.

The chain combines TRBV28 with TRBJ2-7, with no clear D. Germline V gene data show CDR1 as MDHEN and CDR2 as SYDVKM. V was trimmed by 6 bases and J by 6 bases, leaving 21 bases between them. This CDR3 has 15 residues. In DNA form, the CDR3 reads TGTGCCAGCAGCACCCCGACCCTGGGCAAACGCGAGCAGTACTTC. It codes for CASSTPTLGKREQYF.

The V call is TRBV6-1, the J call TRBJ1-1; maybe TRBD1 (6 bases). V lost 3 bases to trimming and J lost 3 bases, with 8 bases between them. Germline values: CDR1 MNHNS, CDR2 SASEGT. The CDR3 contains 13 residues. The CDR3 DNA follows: TGTGCCAGCAGTGAGACAGGCGACACTGAAGCTTTCTTT. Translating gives CASSETGDTEAFF.

CDR3 region: CASSSTGQGTDTQYF. DNA of the CDR3: TGTGCCAGCAGCTCCACGGGACAGGGCACAGATACGCAGTATTTT. The chain couples TRBV7-3 to TRBJ2-3, with 8 nucleotides matching TRBD1. Trimming removed 4 bases from V and 1 base from J; junction bases left unmatched: 4. The CDR3 runs 15 residues. Germline V CDR1 and CDR2: SGHTA, FQGTGA. Combining the CDR3 with reference TRBV7-3 and TRBJ2-3 gives the whole variable domain GAGVSQTPSNKVTEKGKYVELRCDPISGHTALYWYRQSLGQGPEFLIYFQGTGAADDSGLPNDRFFAVRPEGSVSTLKIQRTERGDSAVYLCASSSTGQGTDTQYFGPGTRLTVL.

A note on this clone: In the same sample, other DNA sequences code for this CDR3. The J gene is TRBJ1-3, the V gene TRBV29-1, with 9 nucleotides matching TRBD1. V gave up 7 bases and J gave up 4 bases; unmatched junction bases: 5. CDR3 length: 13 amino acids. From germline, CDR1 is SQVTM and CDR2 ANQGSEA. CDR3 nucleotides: TGCAGCGCTAGGACAGGGGACGGAAACACCATATATTTT. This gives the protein CSARTGDGNTIYF. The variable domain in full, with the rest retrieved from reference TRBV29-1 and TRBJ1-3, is SAVISQKPSRDICQRGTSLTIQCQVDSQVTMMFWYRQQPGQSLTLIATANQGSEATYESGFVIDKFPISRPNLTFSTLTVSNMSPEDSSIYLCSARTGDGNTIYFGEGSWLTVV.

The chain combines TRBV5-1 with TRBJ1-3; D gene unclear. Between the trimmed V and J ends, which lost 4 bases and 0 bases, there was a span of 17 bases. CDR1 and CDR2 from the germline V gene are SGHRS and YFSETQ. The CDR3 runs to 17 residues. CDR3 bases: TGCGCCAGCAGCCTGACCTTTTCGTCAGGCTCTGGAAACACCATATATTTT. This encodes CASSLTFSSGSGNTIYF.

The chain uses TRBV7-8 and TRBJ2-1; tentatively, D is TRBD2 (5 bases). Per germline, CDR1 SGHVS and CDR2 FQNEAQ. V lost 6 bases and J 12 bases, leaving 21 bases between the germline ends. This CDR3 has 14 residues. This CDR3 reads CASSTGISSGGQFF. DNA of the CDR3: TGTGCCAGCAGTACCGGGATTTCGAGCGGAGGGCAGTTCTTC.

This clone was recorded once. The CDR3 is CAWSVGAQAYSNQPQHF. Here the CDR3 DNA reads TGTGCCTGGAGTGTAGGAGCCCAAGCTTATAGCAATCAGCCCCAGCATTTT. The genes are TRBV30 and TRBJ1-5; D remains unclear. Deletions cut 0 bases from V and 0 bases from J, with 15 bases between. Germline-derived CDR1 and CDR2 are GTSNPN and SVGIG (reference sequence). The CDR3 contains 17 residues.

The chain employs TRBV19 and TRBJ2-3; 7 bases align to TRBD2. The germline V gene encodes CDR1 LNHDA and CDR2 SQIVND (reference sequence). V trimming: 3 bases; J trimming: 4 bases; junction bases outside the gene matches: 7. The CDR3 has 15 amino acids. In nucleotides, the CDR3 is TGTGCCAGTAGTATGGTCGGGGGGATCGCAGATACGCAGTATTTT. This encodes CASSMVGGIADTQYF.

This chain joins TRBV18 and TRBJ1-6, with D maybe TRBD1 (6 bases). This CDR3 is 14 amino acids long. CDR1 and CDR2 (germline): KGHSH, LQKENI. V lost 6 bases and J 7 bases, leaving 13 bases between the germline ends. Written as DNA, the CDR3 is TGTGCCAGCTCGCAGGCAGGGGACAATTCACCCCTCCACTTT. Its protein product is CASSQAGDNSPLHF.